The 5 T cell receptor beta chains below were found in one sample sequenced in a study of blood T cell repertoires in COVID-19. TCRdb keeps only in-frame clones here, not all; method: immunoSEQ multiplex PCR. The data show around 200,000 clones, over 70% seen once. Sequences were obtained from peripheral blood. The receptors derive from a man aged 50-59 years with active or convalescent COVID-19.

The chain joins TRBV5-8 to TRBJ2-1; 15 positions agree with TRBD2. Germline-derived CDR1 and CDR2 are SGHTS and YDEGEE. CDR3 size: 19 residues. J gave up 1 base and V 4 bases, and 9 bases lay outside the gene matches. CDR3 nucleotide sequence: TGTGCCAGCAGCAAGAAAGGACTAGCGGGAGGGCCTTCCTACAATGAGCAGTTCTTC. It specifies CASSKKGLAGGPSYNEQFF. Using reference TRBV5-8 and TRBJ2-1 for the parts outside the CDR3, the full variable domain is EAGVTQSPTHLIKTRGQQATLRCSPISGHTSVYWYQQALGLGLQFLLWYDEGEERNRGNFPPRFSGRQFPNYSSELNVNALELEDSALYLCASSKKGLAGGPSYNEQFFGPGTRLTVL.

This clone is a singleton in its sample. This rearrangement joins TRBV12-3 or TRBV12-4 to TRBJ1-2, with 10 bases aligning to TRBD1. Trimming cost V 4 bases and J 6 bases; bases outside gene matches: 2. The CDR3 is 13 amino acids. CDR3 region: CASSSTGGDGYTF. The DNA for the CDR3 is TGTGCCAGCAGTTCGACAGGGGGCGATGGCTACACCTTC.

This clone was detected only a few times. The V and J genes are TRBV5-1 and TRBJ2-3; 8 positions match TRBD2. With 5 bases clipped from V and 6 bases from J, the junction kept 8 bases outside the gene matches. The CDR3 is 14 amino acids. Germline V gene data show CDR1 as SGHRS and CDR2 as YFSETQ. As DNA, the CDR3 is TGCGCCAGCAGTTCGGGGGGGGCGAGGGATACGCAGTATTTT. This translates into CASSSGGARDTQYF.

In regard to this clone: This may be a read error, as it is one base from a much larger clone. The chain joins TRBV9 to TRBJ2-2, with 11 nucleotides matching TRBD1. The CDR3 contains 18 residues. Trimming cost V 0 bases and J 7 bases; bases outside gene matches: 11. Germline V gene data show CDR1 as SGDLS and CDR2 as YYNGEE. The CDR3 region has the DNA TGTGCCAGCAGCGTAGGGGCGAGGACAGGGGGCAAAGGCGGGGAGCTGTTTTTT. Encoded protein: CASSVGARTGGKGGELFF.

The chain carries TRBV18 and TRBJ1-1; tentatively, D is TRBD1 (6 bases). The germline CDR1 and CDR2 sequences are KGHSH and LQKENI. This CDR3 is 16 amino acids long. The V and J ends lost 3 bases and 1 base respectively, with 15 bases between them. Here the CDR3 reads CASSPPQGRSNTEAFF. CDR3 in DNA: TGTGCCAGCTCACCTCCCCAGGGGCGATCGAACACTGAAGCTTTCTTT.